This TCR beta chain was captured in a study of blood T cell repertoires in COVID-19. Study context: Acute-phase and convalescent COVID-19 samples originated in the United States, Italy and Spain. The cDNA or gDNA used as material had been derived from T cells, B-cell-depleted T cells, or PBMCs.

Germline CDR1 and CDR2: MDHEN and SYDVKM. The CDR3 is 16 residues long. Trimming removed 3 bases from V and 2 bases from J; junction bases left unmatched: 6. The authors' processing: Amplification of reference gene primers was used by the study to estimate nucleated cell counts. Profiling relied on immunoSEQ multiplex PCR, and the TCRdb table lists in-frame clones only, not all of them. V, J and clone size reflect that table, while D and trimming were determined from the DNA. The sample yields fewer than 30,000 clones, over 70% seen once. Sequenced input: peripheral blood. The clonotype was recovered from a man aged 50 to 59 with active or convalescent COVID-19. The chain carries TRBV28 and TRBJ2-2; 7 bases map to TRBD2. CDR3 in DNA: TGTGCCAGCAGTTTTTTGGCTAGCGGAAACACCGGGGAGCTGTTTTTT. It translates to CASSFLASGNTGELFF.